This TCR beta chain is from a study of PD-1 blockade in classical Hodgkin lymphoma. Study-wide findings and caveats: Patients newly diagnosed and complete responders had comparable baseline diversity.

This CDR3 is built from 15 residues. Trimming stripped 2 bases from V and 2 bases from J, with 14 bases between. Germline values: CDR1 SGDLS, CDR2 YYNGEE. With no exception, relapse followed autologous stem cell transplantation in all patients, and brentuximab vedotin exposure varied. Using immunoSEQ multiplex PCR, the repertoire was profiled, and TCRdb retains in-frame clones only, with some absent. The repertoire includes 84,000 or so clones, 80% to 95% of them detected once, and under 3% sits in the top ten. Points on this clone: The antigen remains undetermined.

This material consisted of peripheral blood mononuclear cells (PBMCs), taken before the second cycle of nivolumab. This TCR derives from a human donor with classical Hodgkin lymphoma. J is TRBJ2-7 and V is TRBV9, with a weak D call TRBD1 (6 bases). The CDR3 nucleotides are TGTGCCAGCAGCGTGTCGGGACACCAAACCTACGAGCAGTACTTC. Residues: CASSVSGHQTYEQYF.